This TCR beta chain derives from a study of T cells in Graves' hyperthyroidism and ophthalmopathy. Across the study: Peripheral blood draws took place at initial diagnosis, ahead of any treatment.

This CDR3 is 17 amino acids long. CDR1 and CDR2 (germline): MDHEN, SYDVKM. V shed 5 bases and J shed 1 base, with 18 bases lying between them. TCR beta CDR3 regions were amplified from RNA. First-round RT-PCR with HTBI primers amplified the TCR CDR3 region. TCRdb processed the multiplex PCR reads anew with MiXCR; each CDR3 protein has one entry. The sample holds over 350,000 distinct CDR3 sequences; around 20% are singletons and the top ten take around two fifths. Study-wide results and limits: The majority of expanded thyroid clonotypes above 0.001 also appeared in blood.

The sample holds many counts of this clonotype. The antigen remains unidentified. Each ophthalmopathy patient scored at least 3 on the Clinical Activity Score and at least 4 on NOSPECS grade, with duration under 3 months. Cells are PBMCs isolated from approximately 9.2 ml of fresh blood. Sequences were obtained from blood. J is TRBJ1-5 and V is TRBV28; no clear D gene. The sequence was collected from a young man with Graves' ophthalmopathy. CDR3: CASSQLSRTQSNQPQHF. In DNA, the CDR3 is TGTGCCAGCAGTCAACTTAGCCGGACCCAAAGCAATCAGCCCCAGCATTTT.